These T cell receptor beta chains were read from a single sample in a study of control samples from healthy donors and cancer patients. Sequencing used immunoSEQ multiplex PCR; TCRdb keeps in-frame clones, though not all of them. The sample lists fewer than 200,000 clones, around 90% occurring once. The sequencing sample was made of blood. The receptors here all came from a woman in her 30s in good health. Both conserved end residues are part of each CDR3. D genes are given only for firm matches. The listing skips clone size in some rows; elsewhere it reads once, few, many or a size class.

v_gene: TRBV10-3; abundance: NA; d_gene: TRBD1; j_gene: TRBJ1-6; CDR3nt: TGTGCCATCAGAGGGGACAGGGGACCCCTCCACTTT; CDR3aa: CAIRGDRGPLHF
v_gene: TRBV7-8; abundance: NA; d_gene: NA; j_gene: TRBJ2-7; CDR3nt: TGTGCCAGCAGCTTAGGGAGAGGCTCCTACGAGCAGTACTTC; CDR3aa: CASSLGRGSYEQYF
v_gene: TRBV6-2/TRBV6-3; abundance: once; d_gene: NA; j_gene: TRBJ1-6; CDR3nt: TGTGCCAGCAGTTCTCGACAGAATTCACCCCTCCACTTT; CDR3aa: CASSSRQNSPLHF
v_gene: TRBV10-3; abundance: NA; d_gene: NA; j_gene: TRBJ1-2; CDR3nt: TGTGCCATCAGTGAGTCGCCCCTGGATGGCTACACCTTC; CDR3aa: CAISESPLDGYTF
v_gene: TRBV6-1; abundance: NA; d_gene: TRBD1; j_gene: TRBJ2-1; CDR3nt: TGTGCCAGCAGTGACGGGACAGGGATCAATGAGCAGTTCTTC; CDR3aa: CASSDGTGINEQFF
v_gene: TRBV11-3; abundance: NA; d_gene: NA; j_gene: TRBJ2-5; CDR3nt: TGTGCCAGCAGCTTAGCCACAGGTTCGCGCCAAGAGACCCAGTACTTC; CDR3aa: CASSLATGSRQETQYF
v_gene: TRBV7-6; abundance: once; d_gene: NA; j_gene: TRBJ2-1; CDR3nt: TGTGCCAGCAGCTTAACGGCGAAGAGCTCCTACAATGAGCAGTTCTTC; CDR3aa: CASSLTAKSSYNEQFF
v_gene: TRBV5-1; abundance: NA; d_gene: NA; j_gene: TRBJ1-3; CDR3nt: TGCGCCAGCAGCCCAGGGAATGGAAACACCATATATTTT; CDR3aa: CASSPGNGNTIYF
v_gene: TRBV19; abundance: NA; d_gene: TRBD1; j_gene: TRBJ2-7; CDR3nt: TGTGCCAGTACCCCGACAGGGGGAGGTGAGCAGTACTTC; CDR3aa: CASTPTGGGEQYF
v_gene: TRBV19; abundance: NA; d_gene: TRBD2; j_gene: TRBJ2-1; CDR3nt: TGTGCCAGTAGTAGGGCGGGGGGCAATGAGCAGTTCTTC; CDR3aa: CASSRAGGNEQFF
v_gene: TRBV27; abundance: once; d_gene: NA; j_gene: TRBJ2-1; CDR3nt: TGTGCCAGCAGTTTGTCCCCTAGAACATCCTACAATGAGCAGTTCTTC; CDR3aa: CASSLSPRTSYNEQFF
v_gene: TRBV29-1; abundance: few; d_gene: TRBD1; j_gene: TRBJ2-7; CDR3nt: TGCAGCGTTGAACGTGGGACAGACTCCTACGAGCAGTACTTC; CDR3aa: CSVERGTDSYEQYF
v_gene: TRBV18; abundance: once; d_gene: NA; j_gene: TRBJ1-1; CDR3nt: TGTGCCAGCTCCAGGGACAAGAACACTGAAGCTTTCTTT; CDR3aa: CASSRDKNTEAFF
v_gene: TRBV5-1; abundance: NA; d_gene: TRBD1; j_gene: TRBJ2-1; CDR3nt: TGCGCCAGCAGCGACAGGGGTTCCTACAATGAGCAGTTCTTC; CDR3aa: CASSDRGSYNEQFF
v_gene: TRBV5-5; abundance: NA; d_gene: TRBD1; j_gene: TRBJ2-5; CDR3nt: TGTGCCAGCAGCTGGGACAGGGGGCGAGAGACCCAGTACTTC; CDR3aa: CASSWDRGRETQYF
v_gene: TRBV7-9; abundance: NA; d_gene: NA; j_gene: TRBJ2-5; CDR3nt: TGTGCCAGCAGTGGGGGCTGGGAGACCCAGTACTTC; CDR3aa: CASSGGWETQYF
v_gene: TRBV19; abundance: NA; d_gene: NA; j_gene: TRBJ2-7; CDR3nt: TGTGCCAGTAGTGCCAGATACGAGCAGTACTTC; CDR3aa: CASSARYEQYF
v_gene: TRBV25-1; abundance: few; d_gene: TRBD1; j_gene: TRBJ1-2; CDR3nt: TGTGCCAGCCTCGGGGGGACAGATAGAGGCTACACCTTC; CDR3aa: CASLGGTDRGYTF
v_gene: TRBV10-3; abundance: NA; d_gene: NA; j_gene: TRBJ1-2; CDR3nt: TGTGCCATCGACCCCCGGGACAACAATGGCTACACCTTC; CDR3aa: CAIDPRDNNGYTF
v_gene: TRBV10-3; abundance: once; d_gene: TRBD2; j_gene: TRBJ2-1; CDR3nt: TGTGCCACCAAAGCCGGGACTAAGGACAACAATGAGCAGTTCTTC; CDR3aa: CATKAGTKDNNEQFF